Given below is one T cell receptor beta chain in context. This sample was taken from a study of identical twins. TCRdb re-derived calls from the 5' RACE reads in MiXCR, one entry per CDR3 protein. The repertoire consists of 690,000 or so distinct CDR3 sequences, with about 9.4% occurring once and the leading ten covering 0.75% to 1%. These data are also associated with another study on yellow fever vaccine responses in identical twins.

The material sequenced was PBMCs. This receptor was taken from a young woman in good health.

This CDR3 reads CASSEPKGGGYEQYF. For the CDR3, the DNA is TGTGCCAGCAGTGAACCGAAGGGGGGTGGCTACGAGCAGTACTTC. The genes are TRBV25-1 and TRBJ2-7; either TRBD1 or TRBD2 may fit D (6 bases each). The V gene lost 2 bases and the J gene lost 3 bases, with 14 bases spanning the gap. Looked up from germline, CDR1 is MGHDK and CDR2 is SYGVNS. This CDR3 spans 15 amino acids.